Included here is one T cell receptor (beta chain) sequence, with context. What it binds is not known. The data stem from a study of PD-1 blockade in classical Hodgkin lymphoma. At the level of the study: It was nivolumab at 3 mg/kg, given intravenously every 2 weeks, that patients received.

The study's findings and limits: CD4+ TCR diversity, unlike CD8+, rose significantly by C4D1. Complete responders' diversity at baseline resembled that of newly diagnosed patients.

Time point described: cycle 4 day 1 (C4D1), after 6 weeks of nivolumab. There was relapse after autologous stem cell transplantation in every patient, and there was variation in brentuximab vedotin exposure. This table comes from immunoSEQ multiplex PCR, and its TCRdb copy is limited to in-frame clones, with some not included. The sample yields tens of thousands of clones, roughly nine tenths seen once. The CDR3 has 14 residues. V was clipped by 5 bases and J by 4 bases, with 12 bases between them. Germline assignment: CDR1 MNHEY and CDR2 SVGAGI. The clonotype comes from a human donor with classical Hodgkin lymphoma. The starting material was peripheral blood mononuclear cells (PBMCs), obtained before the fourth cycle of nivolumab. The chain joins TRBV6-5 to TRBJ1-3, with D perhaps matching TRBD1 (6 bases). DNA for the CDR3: TGTGCCAGCAGTCCAACAGGGTTCGGAAACACCATATATTTT. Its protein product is CASSPTGFGNTIYF.